The 20 T cell receptor beta chains given below trace back to one sample, sequenced in a study of neurological immune-mediated disorders. Time point: longitudinal time-point 1 (baseline). TCRdb reprocessed the 5' RACE reads with MiXCR, giving one entry per CDR3 protein. The sample has 55,000 to 75,000 distinct CDR3 sequences, about an eighth seen once; the top ten hold under 5.5%. The sample consisted of PBMCs. All receptors come from a female donor with HTLV-1-associated myelopathy (HAM/TSP).

The sample holds a few counts of this clonotype. The chain recombines TRBV7-2 with TRBJ2-3; D remains unclear. Trimming left V 3 bases short and J 5 bases short, with 3 bases between. CDR1 is SGHTA, CDR2 FQGNSA, per germline. The CDR3 totals 11 residues. CDR3 residues: CASSFRDTQYF. Here the CDR3 DNA reads TGTGCCAGCAGCTTCAGAGATACGCAGTATTTT.

This clonotype was seen ten or more times. The chain links TRBV5-1 to TRBJ2-1, with 9 bases identical to TRBD2. In germline, CDR1 is SGHRS, CDR2 YFSETQ. The CDR3 has 16 residues. Losses at the gene ends were 0 bases for V and 9 bases for J; bases not matched to a gene: 10. CDR3 amino acids: CASSLADLLAGGEQFF. For the CDR3, the DNA is TGCGCCAGCAGCTTGGCTGATCTACTAGCGGGTGGTGAGCAGTTCTTC.

This clonotype showed up many times. The CDR3 nucleotides are TGTGCCAGCAGCTTGGATTCTGGACTAGCCACAGATACGCAGTATTTT. This translates into CASSLDSGLATDTQYF. The chain couples TRBV5-8 to TRBJ2-3, with 8 nucleotides matching TRBD2. The CDR3 spans 16 residues. J lost 2 bases, V lost 0 bases, and 5 bases had no gene match. Germline-derived CDR1 and CDR2 are SGHTS and YDEGEE.

About this clonotype: A much larger clone lies a single base off, so this may be a read error. The V call is TRBV12-3 or TRBV12-4, the J call TRBJ2-3; D remains unclear. V was pared by 4 bases and J by 4 bases, with 15 bases between. The CDR3 sequence is 15 residues long. The CDR3, as DNA: TGTGCCAGCAGTTCAATGCTTCTAAGCCCAGATACGCAGTATTTT. The encoded protein is CASSSMLLSPDTQYF.

This clonotype came up once. Because the CDR3's place on the DNA is in doubt, the DNA is left out and the CDR3 is given as listed by TCRdb. The V and J genes are TRBV9 and TRBJ2-1; the D call of TRBD1 is as the table states it, not checked on the DNA. Ends included, the CDR3 has 24 residues. The germline V gene has CDR1 SGDLS and CDR2 YYNGEE. The CDR3 region is CASTNQTSMYLCATGDSSYNEQFF.

This clonotype was recorded at least ten times. V and J are TRBV5-1 and TRBJ2-7; the match to TRBD2 covers 7 bases. The CDR3 runs to 17 residues. Per the germline V gene, CDR1 is SGHRS and CDR2 is YFSETQ. V lost 0 bases to trimming and J lost 7 bases; unmatched junction nucleotides: 16. The CDR3 reads CASSLGVHHDWGGEQYF. CDR3 sequence (DNA): TGCGCCAGCAGCTTGGGTGTACACCATGACTGGGGGGGTGAGCAGTACTTC.

This clonotype was recorded many times. The V and J genes are TRBV6-5 and TRBJ2-2; D gene uncertain. Trimming stripped 0 bases from V and 1 base from J, with 6 bases between. The germline CDR1 and CDR2 sequences are MNHEY and SVGAGI. The CDR3 runs to 15 residues. CDR3 sequence: CASSYSGLNTGELFF. CDR3 nucleotides: TGTGCCAGCAGTTACTCAGGGTTGAACACCGGGGAGCTGTTTTTT.

Many counts were recorded for this clonotype. The rearrangement joins TRBV12-3 or TRBV12-4 to TRBJ2-2; D is possibly TRBD1 (6 bases). This CDR3 spans 14 amino acids. V gave up 8 bases and J gave up 5 bases, with 15 bases separating them. As DNA, the CDR3 is TGTGCCAGCTCCAGGGGAAGGGAGACCGGGGAGCTGTTTTTT. Protein product: CASSRGRETGELFF.

Comment on this clonotype: At one end, the junction sequence differs from germline, possibly due to a read error. The rearrangement links TRBV7-7 to TRBJ2-2; 8 bases fit TRBD1. Germline CDR1 SSHAT, CDR2 FNYEAQ (reference sequence). The CDR3 loop spans 15 amino acids. The CDR3 bases are TGTGCTAGCAGCTTTACAGGGACAGGCACCGGGGAGCTGTTTTTT. It encodes CASSFTGTGTGELFF.

This clonotype was counted once. The chain employs TRBV7-3 and TRBJ2-2, with 11 bases fitting TRBD1. CDR1 is SGHTA, CDR2 FQGTGA, per germline. The length of the CDR3 is 17 residues. V gave up 1 base and J gave up 2 bases; unmatched junction bases: 3. The CDR3 nucleotides are TGTGCCAGCAGCTTAATGGACAGGGGGCTAAACACCGGGGAGCTGTTTTTT. Translated: CASSLMDRGLNTGELFF.

At least ten counts were recorded for this clonotype. The chain combines TRBV5-5 with TRBJ2-3, with D possibly being TRBD2 (5 bases). Germline V CDR1 and CDR2: SGHKS, YYEKEE (reference sequence). V shed 4 bases and J shed 6 bases, with 21 bases lying between them. The CDR3 is 16 residues long. The CDR3 reads CASSIIGLISRDTQYF. The DNA for the CDR3 is TGTGCCAGCAGCATAATTGGACTCATATCCCGCGATACGCAGTATTTT.

This clonotype was detected ten times or more. The chain recombines TRBV5-1 with TRBJ2-2; the match to TRBD1 covers 8 bases. The CDR3 extends over 16 amino acids. Looked up from germline, CDR1 is SGHRS and CDR2 is YFSETQ. V shed 0 bases, J shed 2 bases, and the junction held 3 bases outside the gene matches. This CDR3 reads CASSLAGGRNTGELFF. The CDR3 bases are TGCGCCAGCAGCTTGGCAGGGGGCCGAAACACCGGGGAGCTGTTTTTT.

This clonotype was seen at least ten times. The chain links TRBV5-1 to TRBJ2-1; D is unresolved. This CDR3 has 14 residues. V lost 0 bases and J lost 1, with 5 bases in between. Germline V gene sequence: CDR1 SGHRS, CDR2 YFSETQ. This CDR3 reads CASSLEVSYNEQFF. The CDR3 nucleotides read TGCGCCAGCAGCTTGGAAGTTTCCTACAATGAGCAGTTCTTC.

There are many counts of this clonotype. The rearrangement joins TRBV4-1 to TRBJ1-4; D is ambiguous. V dropped 5 bases and J dropped 6 bases, with 16 bases sitting between them. The CDR3 loop spans 15 amino acids. Per germline, CDR1 MGHRA and CDR2 YSYEKL. CDR3 loop: CASSYPPGIDEKLFF. CDR3 nucleotide sequence: TGCGCCAGCAGCTACCCTCCCGGGATAGATGAAAAACTGTTTTTT.

As for this clonotype: This may be a read error: a much more frequent sequence differs by one nucleotide. V and J are TRBV5-1 and TRBJ2-5; D call uncertain. Trimming removed 7 bases at V and 1 base at J, with 17 bases between. Germline loops: CDR1 SGHRS, CDR2 YFSETQ. CDR3 length: 15 amino acids. The CDR3 sequence: CASAPCRVAQETQYF. The CDR3 bases are TGCGCCAGCGCGCCCTGTAGGGTCGCCCAAGAGACCCAGTACTTC.

This clonotype was counted many times. At one boundary the junction diverges from the germline segment, which might be a read error. V is TRBV15 and J is TRBJ2-1; D perhaps matches TRBD2 (5 bases). The CDR3 has 14 amino acids. CDR1 is LNHNV and CDR2 is YYDKDF in the germline V gene (reference sequence). CDR3 sequence: CATSGLSSYNEQFF. The CDR3 region has the DNA TGTGCTACCAGCGGCCTGAGCTCCTACAATGAGCAGTTCTTC. Full variable domain (rest looked up from reference TRBV15 and TRBJ2-1): DAMVIQNPRYQVTQFGKPVTLSCSQTLNHNVMYWYQQKSSQAPKLLFHYYDKDFNNEADTPDNFQSRRPNTSFCFLDIRSPGLGDTAMYLCATSGLSSYNEQFFGPGTRLTVL.

This clonotype was detected a few times. One base away lies a much larger clone, so this may be a sequencing read error. This chain uses TRBV2 with TRBJ2-3; TRBD1 matches at 8 bases. The CDR3 covers 14 residues. Germline V gene sequence: CDR1 SNHLY, CDR2 FYNNEI. The CDR3 coding sequence is TGTGCCAGCGGCCGGGACAGGAACACAGATATGCAGTATTTT. This gives the protein CASGRDRNTDMQYF.

In its sample, this clonotype was seen many times. This chain links TRBV6-5 with TRBJ2-5; D may correspond to TRBD1 or TRBD2 (6 bases each). Trimming stripped 8 bases from V and 5 bases from J, with 18 bases between. The CDR3 is made up of 14 amino acids. In germline, CDR1 is MNHEY, CDR2 SVGAGI. As DNA, the CDR3 is TGTGCCAGCGGTGGGGGGCCTAATGTCGAGACCCAGTACTTC. Encoded protein: CASGGGPNVETQYF.

With regard to this clonotype: A much larger clone differs by one base, so this may be a read error. The V gene is TRBV5-1, the J gene TRBJ2-3; D possibly corresponds to TRBD1 (6 bases). V lost 3 bases, J lost 4 bases, and 15 bases lay in between. In germline, CDR1 is SGHRS, CDR2 YFSETQ. The CDR3 is 15 amino acids. The CDR3 reads CASSSYRVGADTQYF. In DNA form, the CDR3 reads TGCGCCAGCAGCTCCTACAGGGTAGGGGCAGATACGCAGTATTTT.

This chain joins TRBV28 and TRBJ1-2, with a tentative D call TRBD1 (5 bases). CDR1 MDHEN and CDR2 SYDVKM come from the germline V gene. V was shortened by 1 base and J by 4 bases, with 10 bases between the two germline ends. CDR3 length: 14 residues. This chain's CDR3 is CASSLLGGGYGYTF. The CDR3 DNA is TGTGCCAGCAGTTTATTGGGGGGTGGCTATGGCTACACCTTC.